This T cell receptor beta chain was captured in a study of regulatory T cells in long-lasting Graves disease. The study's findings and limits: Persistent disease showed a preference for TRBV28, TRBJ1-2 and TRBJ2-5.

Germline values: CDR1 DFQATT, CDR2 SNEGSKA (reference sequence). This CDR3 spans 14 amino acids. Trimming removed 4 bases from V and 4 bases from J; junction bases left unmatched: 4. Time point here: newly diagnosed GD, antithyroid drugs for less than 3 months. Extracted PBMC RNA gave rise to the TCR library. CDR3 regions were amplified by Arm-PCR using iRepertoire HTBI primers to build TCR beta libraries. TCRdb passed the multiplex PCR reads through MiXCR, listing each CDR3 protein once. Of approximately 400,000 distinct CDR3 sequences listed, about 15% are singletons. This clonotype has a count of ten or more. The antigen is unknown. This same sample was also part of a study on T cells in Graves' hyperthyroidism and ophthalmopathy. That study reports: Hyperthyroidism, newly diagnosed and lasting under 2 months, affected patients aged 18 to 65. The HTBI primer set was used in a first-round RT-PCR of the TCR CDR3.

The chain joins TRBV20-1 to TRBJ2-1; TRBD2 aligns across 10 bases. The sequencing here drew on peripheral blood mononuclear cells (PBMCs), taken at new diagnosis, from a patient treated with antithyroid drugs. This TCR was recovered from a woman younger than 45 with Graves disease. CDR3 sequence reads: CSAMTSGQYNEQFF. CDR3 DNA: TGCAGTGCTATGACTAGCGGGCAATACAATGAGCAGTTCTTC.